A single T cell receptor beta chain is shown here with its context. Per germline, CDR1 MNHEY and CDR2 SMNVEV (reference sequence). J was trimmed by 2 bases and V by 5 bases; bases with no gene match: 11. CDR3 size: 17 residues. This sample is drawn from a study of shared T cell receptors in the human thymus. Here immunoSEQ multiplex PCR was the method, and the copy in TCRdb shows in-frame clones only, minus some. The data show roughly 410,000 clones, around 95% seen once. This clonotype was obtained from a human donor. Sequencing was performed on thymocytes. This chain connects TRBV27 to TRBJ2-7; TRBD2 matches at 11 bases. The CDR3 here is CASSPRRLAGGTYEQYF. The CDR3 nucleotides read TGTGCCAGCAGTCCCCGTCGGCTAGCGGGAGGTACCTACGAGCAGTACTTC.